This T cell receptor (beta chain) was recorded in a study of blood T cell repertoires in COVID-19. Across the study: COVID-19 samples, acute and convalescent, were from the United States, Italy and Spain. T cells, B-cell-depleted T cells, or PBMCs provided the cDNA or gDNA that served as material.

Under the authors' procedure: For nucleated cells, counts were estimated from reference gene primer amplification. Profiled with immunoSEQ multiplex PCR; TCRdb holds only in-frame clones, not every one. V and J calls and clone size are as listed in that table; D and trimming were resolved from the DNA. The sample has fewer than 120,000 clones; more than 75% are singletons. CDR3 length: 13 amino acids. Germline CDR1 KGHSH, CDR2 LQKENI. V dropped 3 bases and J dropped 5 bases, with 11 bases sitting between them. The chain uses TRBV18 and TRBJ2-7; the D is unclear. Sequencing used peripheral blood. This TCR came from a woman between 50 and 59 years old with acute or convalescent COVID-19. The CDR3 bases are TGTGCCAGCTCACCGGAGAGTCCCCACGAGCAGTACTTC. It codes for CASSPESPHEQYF.